Included here is one T cell receptor (beta chain) sequence, with context. What it recognizes is unknown. The CDR3 sequence is 15 residues long. The germline V and J ends were trimmed by 4 bases and 3 bases, with 12 bases remaining between them. The sample comes from a study of T cell repertoires in cytomegalovirus infection. TCRdb re-analysed the reads in MiXCR, keeping a single row per CDR3 protein. The sample has around 430,000 distinct CDR3 sequences, approximately 40% seen once. The sequences come from cultured PBMCs, collected from culture after CMV antigen stimulation. The J gene is TRBJ2-2, the V gene TRBV12-3 or TRBV12-4; the D call may be TRBD1 or TRBD2 (5 bases each). This TCR was recovered from a human donor in good health (CMV status not recorded). Some clones in this sample may be carry-over from other donors' samples. The CDR3 sequence is CASSSRGRDTGELFF. In DNA form, the CDR3 reads TGTGCCAGCAGTTCGAGGGGACGGGACACCGGGGAGCTGTTTTTT.